The 18 T cell receptor beta chains reported below all come from one sample, sequenced in a study of blood T cell repertoires in COVID-19. Clones were sequenced by immunoSEQ multiplex PCR, and TCRdb holds only the in-frame ones, with some missing. In the table there are about 87,000 clones, over 75% of which are singletons. The sample comprised peripheral blood. The receptors come from a woman over 75 with active or convalescent COVID-19.

The chain combines TRBV6-2 or TRBV6-3 with TRBJ1-2; 7 positions agree with TRBD1. V lost 5 bases, J lost 3 bases, and 6 bases stayed unmatched. CDR1 MNHEY and CDR2 SVGEGT come from the germline V gene. The CDR3 length is 14 residues. CDR3 protein: CASSPGTEYYGYTF. CDR3 DNA sequence: TGTGCCAGCAGTCCGGGGACAGAATACTATGGCTACACCTTC.

The chain links TRBV7-8 to TRBJ2-7; 8 positions agree with TRBD2. J was trimmed by 6 bases and V by 5 bases; bases with no gene match: 3. This CDR3 region has 12 residues. Germline CDR1 reads SGHVS; CDR2 reads FQNEAQ. Here the CDR3 reads CASSRTSIEQYF. CDR3 coding DNA: TGTGCCAGCAGCCGGACTAGCATCGAGCAGTACTTC.

This clone came up once. V and J are TRBV6-5 and TRBJ2-1, with no clear D. V lost 4 bases, J lost 0 bases, and 10 bases lay in between. CDR1 is MNHEY, CDR2 SVGAGI, per germline. CDR3 length: 15 residues. The CDR3 sequence is CASSSSFSSYNEQFF. CDR3 nucleotide sequence: TGTGCCAGCAGTTCTTCCTTTAGCTCCTACAATGAGCAGTTCTTC.

V gene TRBV2 combines with J gene TRBJ2-4; a weak D match, TRBD1 (5 bases). The germline CDR1 and CDR2 sequences are SNHLY and FYNNEI. V lost 4 bases and J 3 bases, leaving 25 bases between the germline ends. The CDR3 spans 19 residues. The CDR3 DNA follows: TGTGCCAGCAGTGTATCGTCCTGGCCAGGGAAGTTGGACAAAAACATTCAGTACTTC. Translation gives CASSVSSWPGKLDKNIQYF.

The chain joins TRBV11-2 to TRBJ2-2; tentatively, D is TRBD2 (6 bases). CDR1 is SGHAT and CDR2 is FQNNGV in the germline V gene. This CDR3 is built from 16 residues. V was shortened by 1 base and J by 4 bases, with 13 bases between the two germline ends. The CDR3: CASSLVGGLGTGELFF. CDR3 sequence (DNA): TGTGCCAGCAGCTTAGTTGGGGGACTTGGCACCGGGGAGCTGTTTTTT.

The chain uses TRBV7-2 and TRBJ2-1, with D possibly matching TRBD1 (6 bases). The CDR3 is made up of 16 amino acids. The V end lost 6 bases, the J end lost 5 bases, and 20 bases lay between the germline ends. Germline V lookup: CDR1 SGHTA, CDR2 FQGNSA. The CDR3 DNA sequence: TGTGCCAGCAGTTACACAGGGAACCGGCGGAACAATGAGCAGTTCTTC. Amino acid sequence: CASSYTGNRRNNEQFF. The variable domain in full, with the rest retrieved from reference TRBV7-2 and TRBJ2-1, is GAGVSQSPSNKVTEKGKDVELRCDPISGHTALYWYRQSLGQGLEFLIYFQGNSAPDKSGLPSDRFSAERTGGSVSTLTIQRTQQEDSAVYLCASSYTGNRRNNEQFFGPGTRLTVL.

The rearrangement joins TRBV7-9 to TRBJ2-7, with D uncertain. Trimming removed 8 bases from V and 3 bases from J, with 14 bases in between. The length of the CDR3 is 13 residues. Germline lookup yields CDR1 SEHNR and CDR2 FQNEAQ (reference sequence). In nucleotides, the CDR3 is TGTGCCAGCGGCCCAGGTCTCTTCTACGAGCAGTACTTC. Translating it yields CASGPGLFYEQYF.

This chain uses TRBV5-4 with TRBJ2-7, with a possible D match to TRBD1 (6 bases). With 4 bases removed from V and 6 bases from J, the gap between germline ends came to 17 bases. The CDR3 is 14 amino acids. Germline CDR1 and CDR2: SGHNT and YYREEE (reference sequence). This CDR3 is CASSLRTEPPEQYF. The CDR3 DNA reads as TGTGCCAGCAGCCTTCGGACAGAGCCGCCCGAGCAGTACTTC.

This clone was detected only once. The chain couples TRBV7-9 to TRBJ1-3; tentative D call: TRBD1 (6 bases). CDR1 and CDR2 (germline): SEHNR, FQNEAQ (reference sequence). The V and J ends lost 4 bases and 4 bases respectively, with 11 bases between them. There are 14 residues in the CDR3. The CDR3 DNA follows: TGTGCCAGCAGCTCACAGGGAACAGGAAACACCATATATTTT. As protein: CASSSQGTGNTIYF.

The CDR3 protein is CASRTLPLAGKRETQYF. In nucleotides, the CDR3 is TGTGCCAGCAGGACCCTCCCACTAGCGGGGAAAAGAGAGACCCAGTACTTC. The V gene is TRBV21-1, the J gene TRBJ2-5; the table's TRBD2 call for D was not verified on the DNA. TRBV21-1 represents a pseudogene. The CDR3 is 17 residues long.

The J gene is TRBJ2-1, the V gene TRBV19; no definite D call. Trimming cost V 6 bases and J 6 bases, with 15 bases left between them. Germline V CDR1 and CDR2: LNHDA, SQIVND (reference sequence). CDR3 length equals 14 residues. CDR3 bases: TGTGCCAGTAGCGCTTTTATAGCTGTCAATGAGCAGTTCTTC. Translated: CASSAFIAVNEQFF. The full variable domain, rest sourced from reference TRBV19 and TRBJ2-1, is DGGITQSPKYLFRKEGQNVTLSCEQNLNHDAMYWYRQDPGQGLRLIYYSQIVNDFQKGDIAEGYSVSREKKESFPLTVTSAQKNPTAFYLCASSAFIAVNEQFFGPGTRLTVL.

The CDR3 reads CASSLTANPRKFF. For the CDR3, the DNA is TGTGCCAGCAGCTTAACCGCCAATCCGAGGAAGTTCTTC. The V gene is TRBV7-2, the J gene TRBJ2-1; D call uncertain. CDR3 length equals 13 residues. V lost 2 bases, J lost 14 bases, and 16 bases lay in between. Germline CDR1 is SGHTA and CDR2 is FQGNSA. Full variable domain (remainder filled in from reference TRBV7-2 and TRBJ2-1): GAGVSQSPSNKVTEKGKDVELRCDPISGHTALYWYRQSLGQGLEFLIYFQGNSAPDKSGLPSDRFSAERTGGSVSTLTIQRTQQEDSAVYLCASSLTANPRKFFGPGTRLTVL.

This chain links TRBV29-1 with TRBJ2-1, with TRBD2 identical over 11 bases. CDR1 is SQVTM and CDR2 is ANQGSEA in the germline V gene. CDR3 length: 15 amino acids. V trimming: 0 bases; J trimming: 6 bases; junction bases outside the gene matches: 4. The CDR3 protein is CSVEDWTSGFNEQFF. DNA for the CDR3: TGCAGCGTTGAAGATTGGACTAGCGGGTTCAATGAGCAGTTCTTC.

Comments on this clone: Distinct nucleotide sequences in the sample also encode this CDR3. The rearrangement links TRBV30 to TRBJ1-2; D is perhaps TRBD1 (5 bases). This CDR3 spans 14 amino acids. Germline V gene data show CDR1 as GTSNPN and CDR2 as SVGIG (reference sequence). The V gene lost 3 bases and the J gene lost 8 bases, with 19 bases spanning the gap. The CDR3 sequence: CAWRDPGLSKGYTF. The CDR3 region has the DNA TGTGCCTGGAGGGACCCGGGACTAAGTAAGGGCTACACCTTC.

The chain employs TRBV28 and TRBJ1-5; 8 bases are shared with TRBD1. Germline trimming cut 4 bases from V and 4 bases from J; bases unmatched to any gene: 0. Germline V gives CDR1 MDHEN, CDR2 SYDVKM. The CDR3 runs 13 residues. CDR3 loop: CASSWTGNQPQHF. The DNA for the CDR3 is TGTGCCAGCAGTTGGACAGGGAATCAGCCCCAGCATTTT.

J is TRBJ1-1 and V is TRBV11-2; a weak D match, TRBD1 (6 bases). CDR1 is SGHAT, CDR2 FQNNGV, per germline. This CDR3 has 15 residues. Trimming shortened V by 0 bases and J by 0 bases, and 8 bases separated the two germline ends. CDR3 in DNA: TGTGCCAGCAGCTTAGACGCAGGGGTGAACACTGAAGCTTTCTTT. Protein product: CASSLDAGVNTEAFF. The variable domain in full, with the rest retrieved from reference TRBV11-2 and TRBJ1-1, is EAGVAQSPRYKIIEKRQSVAFWCNPISGHATLYWYQQILGQGPKLLIQFQNNGVVDDSQLPKDRFSAERLKGVDSTLKIQPAKLEDSAVYLCASSLDAGVNTEAFFGQGTRLTVV.

The gene calls are TRBV30 and TRBJ1-4; D is ambiguous. There are 12 residues in the CDR3. Germline values: CDR1 GTSNPN, CDR2 SVGIG (reference sequence). V was clipped by 2 bases and J by 8 bases, with 9 bases between them. CDR3 sequence (DNA): TGTGCCTGGAGTCTACAGCACGAAAAACTGTTTTTT. Its protein product is CAWSLQHEKLFF.

This clone was recorded only once. The chain is built from TRBV19 and TRBJ1-2; D not resolved. V was pared by 8 bases and J by 6 bases, with 13 bases between. The CDR3 has 12 residues. CDR1 is LNHDA, CDR2 SQIVND, per germline (reference sequence). CDR3 loop: CASGRGPNGYTF. The CDR3 nucleotides read TGTGCCAGTGGCCGCGGGCCCAATGGCTACACCTTC.